These T cell receptor beta chains were read from a single sample in a study of blood T cell repertoires in COVID-19. TCRdb's copy holds only in-frame clones and misses some; the assay was immunoSEQ multiplex PCR. The sample has approximately 200,000 clones; about nine tenths are singletons. Input material: peripheral blood. All receptors derive from a woman aged 30 to 39 with acute or convalescent COVID-19. Both conserved end residues are part of each CDR3. The order of the fields is V gene, D gene, CDR3 length, J gene, clone size, CDR3 protein. A D gene is named only where the DNA matches it firmly. Clone size is shown for a subset of rows, as once, few, many or a class of expanded clone.

>TRBV19|-|14|TRBJ1-5|-
CASSIAHSNQPQHF
>TRBV6-6|TRBD2|16|TRBJ2-1|once
CASSYSVPGLGNEQFF
>TRBV25-1|-|13|TRBJ1-1|once
CASRGYRGTEAFF
>TRBV30|TRBD1|14|TRBJ1-3|-
CAWSKQGFGNTIYF
>TRBV5-1|TRBD1|15|TRBJ1-2|-
CASSILGQGNYGYTF
>TRBV24-1|TRBD2|18|TRBJ2-1|-
CATTEGTSGSPGSNEQFF
>TRBV5-1|-|15|TRBJ2-2|-
CASSLGQTWTGELFF
>TRBV6-5|-|15|TRBJ1-6|-
CASSYYQGSNSPLHF
>TRBV2|TRBD1|13|TRBJ1-1|few
CASRDRGSTEAFF
>TRBV7-8|-|14|TRBJ2-7|-
CASSFREGTHEQYF
>TRBV10-3|-|15|TRBJ1-1|-
CAISERGGQPNEAFF
>TRBV27|TRBD1|15|TRBJ1-5|-
CASSSQGTIHQPQHF
>TRBV9|-|15|TRBJ1-6|once
CASSVGPGADSPLHF
>TRBV2|TRBD2|14|TRBJ2-1|-
CASSRASGRQEQFF
>TRBV28|-|15|TRBJ2-5|-
CASSRGVGGQETQYF
>TRBV24-1|-|13|TRBJ2-5|-
CATSRQAQETQYF
>TRBV11-3|-|13|TRBJ1-2|once
CASSPLGAGGYTF
>TRBV7-9|-|13|TRBJ1-1|-
CASSPQTSGGAFF
>TRBV3-1/TRBV3-2|TRBD2|17|TRBJ2-1|-
CASSRTLAGVSYNEQFF
>TRBV6-5|-|12|TRBJ1-4|-
CASRQYDEKLFF
>TRBV2|-|15|TRBJ1-4|few
CASSELEGKRKKLFF
>TRBV12-3/TRBV12-4|TRBD1|13|TRBJ1-5|-
CASSQGGGQPQHF
>TRBV5-8|TRBD2|12|TRBJ2-5|-
CASSFGRLASHF
>TRBV12-2|-|21|TRBJ2-1|few
CASRLAFWDRGRGVGYNEQFF
>TRBV4-1|TRBD2|16|TRBJ2-1|once
CASSQLPGLGVNEQFF
>TRBV11-2|-|11|TRBJ1-6|-
CASSSGSPLHF
>TRBV28|-|13|TRBJ2-4|once
CASSLPARDTQYF
>TRBV2|-|13|TRBJ2-3|-
CASSVPVPDTQYF
>TRBV5-1|TRBD2|17|TRBJ2-7|-
CANRGLAGPITPYEQYF
>TRBV15|-|14|TRBJ2-2|-
CATSRVAFFGELFF
>TRBV5-4|TRBD1|15|TRBJ1-2|-
CASSPTGQSNYGYTF
>TRBV5-1|-|13|TRBJ2-5|-
CASSLDDSETQYF
>TRBV11-2|TRBD2|17|TRBJ2-1|once
CASSISPSGSGGNEQFF
>TRBV30|-|12|TRBJ1-6|few
CAWSTGGSPLHF
>TRBV5-6|TRBD2|15|TRBJ2-1|-
CASSRGTSGFNEQFF
>TRBV4-1|TRBD2|15|TRBJ2-1|-
CASSQDSGHYNEQFF